These 2 T cell receptor beta chains came from one sample sequenced in a study of cytomegalovirus exposure and HLA in healthy donors. PCR amplification relied on 60 Vbeta primers (plus 13 Jbeta primers). The data were produced by immunoSEQ multiplex PCR, yet TCRdb's version contains in-frame clones alone and is incomplete. This repertoire shows some 130,000 clones, more than 60% found once; its top ten account for approximately 1.6%. Sequencing used PBMCs. These receptors originate from a woman aged 18-30 years in good health and CMV-seronegative.

This chain uses TRBV10-1 with TRBJ2-7, with D perhaps TRBD1 (6 bases). CDR1 is WNHNN and CDR2 is SYGVQD in the germline V gene (reference sequence). The V end lost 4 bases, the J end lost 0 bases, and 10 bases lay between the germline ends. CDR3 size: 14 residues. In DNA, the CDR3 is TGCGCCAGCAGTGCCTCACAGGGCTCCTACGAGCAGTACTTC. Its translation is CASSASQGSYEQYF.

To note about this clone: Compared with germline, one end of the junction differs, possibly owing to a read error. The chain carries TRBV5-1 and TRBJ2-7; 9 bases are shared with TRBD2. The CDR3 is 16 amino acids. The germline gives CDR1 SGHRS, CDR2 YFSETQ. CDR3 bases: TGCGCCAGCAGCTTGGGCTGGCGGGAGGGCTCCCACGAGCAGTACTTC. Encoded protein: CASSLGWREGSHEQYF.